This T cell receptor beta chain stems from a study of cytomegalovirus exposure and HLA in healthy donors. Study information: Later, an analysis reported that the 95 to 150 validation repertoires had used the same platform as the roughly 680 first-cohort repertoires. Study-level findings and limits: According to a later analysis, TCR clusters from the first cohort tended to co-occur in the 100 to 150 validation repertoires. Researchers reported that a few CMV-associated chains were confirmed in vitro as CMV antigen-specific. The classifier reportedly diagnosed cytomegalovirus status with high specificity and sensitivity.

As concerns this clone: The antigen is unknown.

The data were produced by immunoSEQ multiplex PCR, yet TCRdb's version contains in-frame clones alone and is incomplete. The data show over 200,000 clones, less than 85% seen once. The CDR3 length is 15 residues. CDR1 MGHRA and CDR2 YSYEKL come from the germline V gene. The V gene end was trimmed by 4 bases and the J gene end by 7 bases; junction bases not matched to a gene: 4. Sample: PBMCs. The sequence came from a young woman in good health and CMV-seronegative. This chain links TRBV4-1 with TRBJ2-2; 12 bases line up with TRBD2. In nucleotides, the CDR3 is TGCGCCAGCAGCCCTAGCGGGGGGGCCGACGGGGAGCTGTTTTTT. It specifies CASSPSGGADGELFF.